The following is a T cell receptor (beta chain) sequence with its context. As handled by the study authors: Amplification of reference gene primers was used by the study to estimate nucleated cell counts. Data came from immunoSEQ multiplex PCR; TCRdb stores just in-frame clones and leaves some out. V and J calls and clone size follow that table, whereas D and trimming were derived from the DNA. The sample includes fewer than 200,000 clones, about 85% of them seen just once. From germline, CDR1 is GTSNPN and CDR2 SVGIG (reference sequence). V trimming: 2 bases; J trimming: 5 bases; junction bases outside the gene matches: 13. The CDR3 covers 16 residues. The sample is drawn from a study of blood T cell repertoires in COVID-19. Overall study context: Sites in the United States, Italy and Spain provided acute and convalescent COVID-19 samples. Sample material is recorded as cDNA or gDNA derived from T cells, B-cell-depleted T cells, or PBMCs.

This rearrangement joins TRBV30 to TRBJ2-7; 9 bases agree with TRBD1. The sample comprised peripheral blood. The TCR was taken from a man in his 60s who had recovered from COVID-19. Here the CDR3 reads CAWSPRPGQGAHEQYF. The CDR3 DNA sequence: TGTGCCTGGAGTCCTAGGCCGGGACAGGGTGCCCACGAGCAGTACTTC.